The 22 T cell receptor beta chains below come from one sample, sequenced in a study of blood T cell repertoires in COVID-19. TCRdb keeps only in-frame clones here, not all; method: immunoSEQ multiplex PCR. The data show more than 85,000 clones, with about nine tenths seen just once and 0.97% held by the top ten. Material for sequencing was peripheral blood. Receptor source: a man aged 60-69 years with acute or convalescent COVID-19.

The chain has TRBV6-1 and TRBJ1-2, with D maybe TRBD1 (5 bases). V lost 1 base and J lost 3, with 12 bases in between. This CDR3 is built from 15 residues. The germline CDR1 and CDR2 sequences are MNHNS and SASEGT. CDR3 loop: CASSEDRRDYYGYTF. CDR3 in DNA: TGTGCCAGCAGTGAAGACAGGAGGGATTACTATGGCTACACCTTC.

This CDR3 reads CASSLRLDTGELFF. The CDR3 DNA is TGTGCCAGCAGCCTACGATTAGACACCGGGGAGCTGTTTTTT. This chain connects TRBV7-2 to TRBJ2-2, with no clear D. The CDR3 contains 14 residues. Trimming cost V 5 bases and J 3 bases, with 10 bases left between them. Germline V gene lookup returns CDR1 SGHTA and CDR2 FQGNSA.

The V and J genes are TRBV2 and TRBJ1-4; 7 bases line up with TRBD1. After removal of 7 bases from V and 6 bases from J, the junction contained 8 bases not matched to a gene. Looked up from germline, CDR1 is SNHLY and CDR2 is FYNNEI. CDR3 length: 14 residues. This CDR3 reads CASTPGQLYEKLFF. In nucleotides, the CDR3 is TGTGCCAGCACCCCGGGACAGCTTTATGAAAAACTGTTTTTT.

This chain uses TRBV4-2 with TRBJ2-6; 9 bases line up with TRBD1. V lost 1 base and J lost 9; bases outside the gene matches: 4. The CDR3 consists of 15 residues. CDR1 and CDR2 (germline): LGHNA, YNFKEQ. CDR3 protein: CASSQGTGDGNVLTF. CDR3 in DNA: TGTGCCAGCAGCCAAGGGACAGGGGATGGCAACGTCCTGACTTTC.

V and J are TRBV24-1 and TRBJ1-2, with no clear D. This CDR3 is 13 amino acids long. Trimming cost V 1 base and J 2 bases, with 4 bases left between them. Germline V gene lookup returns CDR1 KGHDR and CDR2 SFDVKD. The CDR3 protein is CATSDLQNYGYTF. The CDR3 bases are TGTGCCACCAGTGATTTACAGAACTATGGCTACACCTTC.

The genes are TRBV7-3 and TRBJ2-3, with D unclear. This CDR3 spans 14 amino acids. The V and J ends lost 3 bases and 3 bases respectively, with 10 bases between them. Germline V CDR1 and CDR2: SGHTA, FQGTGA. The CDR3 spells CASSFSSPTDTQYF. CDR3 bases: TGTGCCAGCAGCTTCAGTAGCCCAACAGATACGCAGTATTTT.

This chain links TRBV5-5 with TRBJ2-1, with 9 bases that match TRBD1. The CDR3 length is 15 residues. CDR1 SGHKS and CDR2 YYEKEE come from the germline V gene (reference sequence). The ends lost 3 bases at V and 2 bases at J; junction bases unmatched: 3. The CDR3 spells CASSSTGGTYNEQFF. The DNA of the CDR3 is TGTGCCAGCAGCTCGACAGGGGGTACCTACAATGAGCAGTTCTTC. The full variable domain, rest sourced from reference TRBV5-5 and TRBJ2-1, is DAGVTQSPTHLIKTRGQQVTLRCSPISGHKSVSWYQQVLGQGPQFIFQYYEKEERGRGNFPDRFSARQFPNYSSELNVNALLLGDSALYLCASSSTGGTYNEQFFGPGTRLTVL.

The chain uses TRBV5-1 and TRBJ2-3, with 8 bases aligning to TRBD2. Germline trimming cut 3 bases from V and 2 bases from J; bases unmatched to any gene: 14. The CDR3 extends over 18 amino acids. CDR1 is SGHRS, CDR2 YFSETQ, per germline. The CDR3 loop is CASSSVGWSGSATDTQYF. The CDR3 region has the DNA TGCGCCAGCAGCTCGGTGGGGTGGAGCGGGAGTGCCACAGATACGCAGTATTTT.

This rearrangement joins TRBV7-2 to TRBJ1-5; TRBD1 agrees at 8 bases. CDR3 length: 14 residues. The V gene's germline CDR1 is SGHTA and CDR2 FQGNSA. After removal of 5 bases from V and 3 bases from J, the junction contained 3 bases not matched to a gene. This chain's CDR3 is CASSRDRFNQPQHF. The DNA of the CDR3 is TGTGCCAGCAGCCGGGACAGGTTCAATCAGCCCCAGCATTTT.

CDR3 region: CASSEKLGGGYNSPLHF. CDR3 in DNA: TGTGCCAGCAGTGAAAAATTAGGGGGCGGCTATAATTCACCCCTCCACTTT. The chain combines TRBV25-1 with TRBJ1-6; the match to TRBD1 covers 7 bases. Per the germline V gene, CDR1 is MGHDK and CDR2 is SYGVNS. CDR3 size: 17 residues. V dropped 2 bases and J dropped 3; count of bases not matched to a gene: 7.

This clone was seen a few times. The CDR3 DNA follows: TGTGCCAGCAGTTCGCCGACTAGCGGGAGTCTCTACGAGCAGTACTTC. It specifies CASSSPTSGSLYEQYF. This chain joins TRBV28 and TRBJ2-7, with 12 bases fitting TRBD2. Per the germline V gene, CDR1 is MDHEN and CDR2 is SYDVKM. The CDR3 consists of 16 residues. J gave up 3 bases and V 4 bases, and 7 bases lay outside the gene matches.

The J gene is TRBJ1-2, the V gene TRBV4-1; D remains ambiguous. Germline assignment: CDR1 MGHRA and CDR2 YSYEKL. The CDR3 is 14 amino acids. V lost 1 base and J lost 7, with 13 bases in between. This CDR3 reads CASSQVTSAAGYTF. The CDR3, as DNA: TGCGCCAGCAGCCAAGTAACATCGGCGGCTGGCTACACCTTC.

For this clone: Other DNA sequences in this sample translate to the same CDR3. The chain carries TRBV5-8 and TRBJ2-3; D is unclear. Germline V gene data show CDR1 as SGHTS and CDR2 as YDEGEE. Trimming stripped 6 bases from V and 1 base from J, with 9 bases between. CDR3 length equals 13 residues. The CDR3 spells CASTPRGTDTQYF. Written as DNA, the CDR3 is TGTGCCAGCACCCCCCGGGGCACAGATACGCAGTATTTT.

The rearrangement joins TRBV7-2 to TRBJ2-1, with 14 nucleotides matching TRBD2. Per the germline V gene, CDR1 is SGHTA and CDR2 is FQGNSA. With V trimmed by 6 bases and J by 3 bases, 7 bases remained unmatched. CDR3 length: 17 amino acids. The CDR3 DNA reads TGTGCCAGCAGGGGACTAGCGGGAGTTGGAGGCTACAATGAGCAGTTCTTC. Translating gives CASRGLAGVGGYNEQFF.

This chain connects TRBV3-1 (or the pseudogene TRBV3-2) to TRBJ1-5; the D is unclear. This CDR3 comprises 14 residues. V gave up 0 bases and J gave up 11 bases, with 14 bases separating them. CDR1 LGHDT and CDR2 YNNKEL come from the germline V gene (reference sequence). Written as DNA, the CDR3 is TGTGCCAGCAGCCAAGACGGCAGCGCTGAAGCCCAGCATTTT. Translation: CASSQDGSAEAQHF.

CDR3 sequence: CASSPPRAGADTQYF. CDR3 DNA sequence: TGTGCCAGCAGCCCGCCGAGAGCGGGGGCAGATACGCAGTATTTT. V usage is TRBV3-1 (or the pseudogene TRBV3-2) and J usage is TRBJ2-3; the match to TRBD2 covers 8 bases. Germline V gene data show CDR1 as LGHDT and CDR2 as YNNKEL (reference sequence). The length of the CDR3 is 15 residues. V was pared by 4 bases and J by 4 bases, with 7 bases of the junction left unmatched.

The gene calls are TRBV9 and TRBJ1-3; tentatively, D is TRBD1 (6 bases). Germline V gene sequence: CDR1 SGDLS, CDR2 YYNGEE. Trimming stripped 0 bases from V and 0 bases from J, with 13 bases between. CDR3 length: 17 residues. The CDR3 coding sequence is TGTGCCAGCAGCGTAGGGAATGACAGGTACTCTGGAAACACCATATATTTT. It encodes CASSVGNDRYSGNTIYF. The full variable domain, with the rest looked up from reference TRBV9 and TRBJ1-3, is DSGVTQTPKHLITATGQRVTLRCSPRSGDLSVYWYQQSLDQGLQFLIQYYNGEERAKGNILERFSAQQFPDLHSELNLSSLELGDSALYFCASSVGNDRYSGNTIYFGEGSWLTVV.

CDR3 protein: CASSQESGTPRGSYNEQFF. The CDR3 DNA reads TGTGCCAGCAGCCAAGAAAGTGGGACTCCGAGAGGCTCCTACAATGAGCAGTTCTTC. The chain links TRBV3-1 (or the pseudogene TRBV3-2) to TRBJ2-1; TRBD2 might be the D (6 bases). The germline V and J ends were trimmed by 0 bases and 0 bases, with 18 bases remaining between them. This CDR3 comprises 19 residues. Germline V gene sequence: CDR1 LGHDT, CDR2 YNNKEL (reference sequence).

The chain recombines TRBV5-4 with TRBJ2-2; TRBD2 might be the D (5 bases). Between the trimmed V and J ends, which lost 4 bases and 7 bases, there was a span of 26 bases. In germline, CDR1 is SGHNT, CDR2 YYREEE (reference sequence). The CDR3 has 18 residues. In nucleotides, the CDR3 is TGTGCCAGCAGCCGTAACTCCCCCGGGAACTTGTTTCTCGGGGAGCTGTTTTTT. Its translation: CASSRNSPGNLFLGELFF.

The chain combines TRBV25-1 with TRBJ1-2; D is undetermined. V lost 6 bases and J lost 0, with 11 bases in between. This CDR3 has 14 residues. Germline lookup yields CDR1 MGHDK and CDR2 SYGVNS. The CDR3 reads CASRASGANYGYTF. CDR3 DNA: TGTGCCAGCAGGGCCTCGGGAGCTAACTATGGCTACACCTTC.

The chain is built from TRBV19 and TRBJ1-1, with D possibly TRBD1 on 6 matching bases. With 5 bases removed from V and 12 bases from J, the gap between germline ends came to 16 bases. CDR1 and CDR2 from the germline V gene are LNHDA and SQIVND (reference sequence). There are 12 residues in the CDR3. The CDR3 spells CASSGGGGKTFF. The DNA of the CDR3 is TGTGCCAGTAGTGGGGGGGGCGGCAAGACTTTCTTT.

The chain is built from TRBV10-3 and TRBJ2-5, with a tentative D call TRBD1 (6 bases). The CDR3 runs 14 residues. Per the germline V gene, CDR1 is ENHRY and CDR2 is SYGVKD. Trimming cost V 2 bases and J 2 bases, with 9 bases left between them. The CDR3, as DNA: TGTGCCATCAGTGAGGGGGGCACTCAAGAGACCCAGTACTTC. It translates to CAISEGGTQETQYF.